Listed below are T cell receptor beta chains from one sample, sequenced in a study of control samples from healthy donors and cancer patients. TCRdb keeps only in-frame clones here, not all; method: immunoSEQ multiplex PCR. Of approximately 170,000 clones listed, about 93% are singletons. Sequences were obtained from blood. The receptor set was obtained from a woman aged 25 to 45 in good health. The CDR3 runs from the conserved cysteine through the conserved F or W. D genes are given only for firm matches. Rows give clone size only sometimes, using once, few, many, or a class for an expanded clone.

d_call clone_size j_call v_call cdr3_aa cdr3_nt
NA NA TRBJ2-3 TRBV3-1/TRBV3-2 CASSPGADTQYF TGTGCCAGCAGCCCCGGGGCAGATACGCAGTATTTT
NA NA TRBJ1-2 TRBV15 CATSRGHEGYTF TGTGCCACCAGCAGAGGTCATGAGGGCTACACCTTC
NA NA TRBJ2-2 TRBV24-1 CATSDTWGGLNTGELFF TGTGCCACCAGTGATACCTGGGGAGGTTTGAACACCGGGGAGCTGTTTTTT
TRBD2 NA TRBJ2-3 TRBV14 CASSQLAGGRTDTQYF TGTGCCAGCAGCCAATTAGCGGGAGGGCGCACAGATACGCAGTATTTT
NA NA TRBJ2-1 TRBV30 CAWSAWTDERDEQFF TGTGCCTGGAGCGCCTGGACCGACGAGAGGGATGAGCAGTTCTTC
TRBD2 NA TRBJ2-5 TRBV19 CASSGPWTSQETQYF TGTGCCAGTAGCGGACCCTGGACTAGCCAAGAGACCCAGTACTTC
NA NA TRBJ1-1 TRBV6-2/TRBV6-3 CASSYGQGMNTEAFF TGTGCCAGCAGTTATGGGCAGGGGATGAACACTGAAGCTTTCTTT
TRBD2 NA TRBJ2-7 TRBV15 CATSRDPSGSYEQYF TGTGCCACCAGCAGAGATCCTAGCGGGAGTTACGAGCAGTACTTC
NA NA TRBJ1-1 TRBV18 CASSPPAGRNTEAFF TGTGCCAGCTCACCACCGGCTGGGAGAAACACTGAAGCTTTCTTT
TRBD1 NA TRBJ1-1 TRBV28 CASSLLGTGTEAFF TGTGCCAGCAGTTTACTAGGGACAGGCACTGAAGCTTTCTTT
NA NA TRBJ2-7 TRBV5-1 CASSLELATYEQYF TGCGCCAGCAGCTTGGAACTAGCTACCTACGAGCAGTACTTC
NA NA TRBJ1-4 TRBV10-3 CAIRGTQSNEKLFF TGTGCCATCCGGGGCACCCAGTCTAATGAAAAACTGTTTTTT
NA NA TRBJ1-5 TRBV7-2 CASSEIPGYQPQHF TGTGCCAGCAGCGAGATCCCGGGGTATCAGCCCCAGCATTTT
TRBD2 NA TRBJ2-2 TRBV24-1 CATGLPTGELFF TGTGCCACGGGACTACCCACCGGGGAGCTGTTTTTT
TRBD1 NA TRBJ1-1 TRBV5-8 CASLDRGRFVAFF TGTGCCAGCCTCGACAGGGGGCGCTTCGTAGCTTTCTTT
NA NA TRBJ1-6 TRBV16 CASSPQMEVSSYNSPLHF TGTGCCAGCAGCCCCCAGATGGAGGTGAGCTCCTATAATTCACCCCTCCACTTT
TRBD2 once TRBJ2-7 TRBV20-1 CSASAVRGLAGGYYEQYF TGCAGTGCTAGTGCGGTCAGGGGGTTGGCGGGAGGGTACTACGAGCAGTACTTC
TRBD1 NA TRBJ2-7 TRBV27 CASKQGQATYEQYF TGTGCCAGCAAACAGGGACAGGCGACCTACGAGCAGTACTTC
NA NA TRBJ2-1 TRBV5-1 CASSADSQTYNEQFF TGCGCCAGCAGCGCGGACTCTCAAACCTACAATGAGCAGTTCTTC
TRBD2 NA TRBJ2-4 TRBV28 CASSSRTSGPKNIQYF TGTGCCAGCAGTTCCCGGACTAGCGGTCCCAAAAACATTCAGTACTTC
TRBD1 NA TRBJ1-1 TRBV28 CASKEQGSPNTEAFF TGTGCCAGCAAGGAACAGGGGTCCCCGAACACTGAAGCTTTCTTT
NA NA TRBJ2-6 TRBV6-4 CASSDSGANVLTF TGTGCCAGCAGTGACTCCGGGGCCAACGTCCTGACTTTC
NA once TRBJ2-3 TRBV12-3/TRBV12-4 CASRPTLPDTQYF TGTGCCAGCAGACCAACCCTCCCAGATACGCAGTATTTT
TRBD2 NA TRBJ2-3 TRBV2 CASGLLAGGTDTQYF TGTGCCAGCGGCCTACTCGCGGGAGGCACAGATACGCAGTATTTT
NA NA TRBJ2-1 TRBV28 CASSLGRVGNNEQFF TGTGCCAGCAGTTTAGGCAGGGTCGGGAACAATGAGCAGTTCTTC
NA NA TRBJ2-7 TRBV15 CATSRTDLSGYEQYF TGTGCCACCAGCAGAACGGACCTCAGCGGGTACGAGCAGTACTTC
TRBD2 NA TRBJ2-1 TRBV10-3 CATLIAETSGKVNEQFF TGTGCCACACTAATAGCCGAGACTAGCGGGAAAGTGAATGAGCAGTTCTTC
NA NA TRBJ2-7 TRBV5-1 CASSLGWDKGYEQYF TGCGCCAGCAGCTTGGGGTGGGATAAGGGCTACGAGCAGTACTTC
TRBD2 NA TRBJ2-3 TRBV6-5 CASTVRGGTDTQYF TGTGCCAGCACGGTCCGGGGGGGGACAGATACGCAGTATTTT
NA NA TRBJ2-1 TRBV12-3/TRBV12-4 CAIGSSYNEQFF TGTGCGATCGGAAGCTCCTACAATGAGCAGTTCTTC
NA NA TRBJ1-6 TRBV5-8 CASSLFGQRDYNSPLHF TGTGCCAGCAGCTTATTTGGACAGCGCGATTATAATTCACCCCTCCACTTT
NA NA TRBJ2-2 TRBV7-9 CASSSPVTGWDTGELFF TGTGCCAGCAGCTCCCCCGTCACCGGGTGGGACACCGGGGAGCTGTTTTTT